The 19 T cell receptor beta chains given below trace back to one sample, sequenced in a study of cytomegalovirus exposure and HLA in healthy donors. Profiled with immunoSEQ multiplex PCR; TCRdb holds only in-frame clones, not every one. Of 200,000 to 250,000 clones detected, roughly 87% appear once; the ten largest clones hold approximately 2%. The sample comprised PBMCs. The receptors derive from a woman between 18 and 30 years old in good health and CMV-seropositive.

The chain combines TRBV11-3 with TRBJ2-7; 7 bases line up with TRBD1. Per the germline V gene, CDR1 is SGHNT and CDR2 is YENEEA. This CDR3 has 14 residues. The V gene end was trimmed by 1 base and the J gene end by 3 bases; junction bases not matched to a gene: 3. CDR3 sequence (DNA): TGTGCCAGCAGCTTAGGACAGGGTAACTACGAGCAGTACTTC. Translating gives CASSLGQGNYEQYF. The variable domain in full, with the rest retrieved from reference TRBV11-3 and TRBJ2-7, is EAGVVQSPRYKIIEKKQPVAFWCNPISGHNTLYWYLQNLGQGPELLIRYENEEAVDDSQLPKDRFSAERLKGVDSTLKIQPAELGDSAVYLCASSLGQGNYEQYFGPGTRLTVT.

The chain is built from TRBV7-6 and TRBJ2-2; D unresolved. There are 13 residues in the CDR3. Germline values: CDR1 SGHVS, CDR2 FNYEAQ. V was shortened by 2 bases and J by 5 bases, with 6 bases between the two germline ends. The CDR3 DNA reads as TGTGCCAGCAGCTTACGAGAAACCGGGGAGCTGTTTTTT. Translating gives CASSLRETGELFF.

V gene TRBV30 combines with J gene TRBJ1-1; 8 nucleotides line up with TRBD1. With V trimmed by 4 bases and J by 1 base, 8 bases remained unmatched. Germline values: CDR1 GTSNPN, CDR2 SVGIG (reference sequence). The CDR3 spans 15 residues. This chain's CDR3 is CAWMLQGVGNTEAFF. The CDR3 bases are TGTGCCTGGATGCTACAGGGGGTAGGGAACACTGAAGCTTTCTTT.

The chain combines TRBV7-8 with TRBJ1-5; 8 nucleotides match TRBD1. Germline V gene data show CDR1 as SGHVS and CDR2 as FQNEAQ. Losses at the gene ends were 5 bases for V and 7 bases for J; bases not matched to a gene: 13. The CDR3 is 16 residues long. The CDR3: CASSPQAGGAWQPQHF. The DNA for the CDR3 is TGTGCCAGCAGCCCCCAAGCAGGGGGCGCCTGGCAGCCCCAGCATTTT.

The chain combines TRBV6-4 with TRBJ2-1; tentative D call: TRBD1 (5 bases). This CDR3 region has 13 residues. Germline V gene lookup returns CDR1 MRHNA and CDR2 SNTAGT. Trimming pared 4 bases from V and 2 bases from J, leaving 6 bases between. CDR3: CASSGTTYNEQFF. The CDR3 DNA sequence: TGTGCCAGCAGTGGGACAACCTACAATGAGCAGTTCTTC.

The V call is TRBV27, the J call TRBJ2-7, with D possibly being TRBD2 (7 bases). The CDR3 spans 13 residues. Between the trimmed V and J ends, which lost 8 bases and 2 bases, there was a span of 13 bases. Germline lookup yields CDR1 MNHEY and CDR2 SMNVEV (reference sequence). As DNA, the CDR3 is TGTGCCAGCTTAGGGGGGGCCCCCTACGAGCAGTACTTC. It specifies CASLGGAPYEQYF.

The chain combines TRBV30 with TRBJ1-1; a weak D match, TRBD1 (5 bases). The CDR3 contains 14 residues. The V and J ends lost 1 base and 9 bases respectively, with 18 bases between them. CDR1 and CDR2 from the germline V gene are GTSNPN and SVGIG (reference sequence). The CDR3 DNA reads TGTGCCTGGAGTGGCGGACATGAACGGCCCAAAGCTTTCTTT. Encoded protein: CAWSGGHERPKAFF.

V usage is TRBV6-5 and J usage is TRBJ2-1; 9 bases match TRBD1. Trimming removed 8 bases from V and 6 bases from J; junction bases left unmatched: 8. Germline CDR1 and CDR2: MNHEY and SVGAGI. This CDR3 is 14 amino acids long. The CDR3 DNA reads as TGTGCCAGCTTATCGGGACAGGGTGGCAATGAGCAGTTCTTC. As protein: CASLSGQGGNEQFF.

The chain employs TRBV29-1 and TRBJ1-1; 8 bases agree with TRBD1. This CDR3 spans 12 amino acids. The V segment lost 5 bases and the J segment 3 bases; nucleotides outside the gene matches: 2. Germline values: CDR1 SQVTM, CDR2 ANQGSEA. The CDR3 DNA reads as TGCAGCGTTAACAGGGGGGACACTGAAGCTTTCTTT. This codes for CSVNRGDTEAFF.

The chain is built from TRBV5-6 and TRBJ2-5; D not certain. The ends were cut back, 4 bases at V and 4 bases at J, with 17 bases in the middle. The CDR3 contains 15 residues. Germline V gene data show CDR1 as SGHDT and CDR2 as YYEEEE. This chain's CDR3 is CASSETSFQVETQYF. CDR3 in DNA: TGTGCCAGCAGCGAGACATCTTTTCAGGTAGAGACCCAGTACTTC.

The chain recombines TRBV11-2 with TRBJ1-1; TRBD1 aligns across 7 bases. After removal of 1 base from V and 7 bases from J, the junction contained 6 bases not matched to a gene. The length of the CDR3 is 14 residues. Germline V gives CDR1 SGHAT, CDR2 FQNNGV. The CDR3 loop reads CASSLVGRGDEAFF. The CDR3 nucleotides read TGTGCCAGCAGCTTAGTCGGCAGGGGGGATGAAGCTTTCTTT.

This clone was seen just once. The chain has TRBV19 and TRBJ2-3; 8 bases are shared with TRBD1. This CDR3 is built from 17 residues. Per germline, CDR1 LNHDA and CDR2 SQIVND (reference sequence). With 5 bases clipped from V and 6 bases from J, the junction kept 16 bases outside the gene matches. The CDR3 sequence is CASSFRPSTGERDTQYF. CDR3 in DNA: TGTGCCAGTAGTTTCCGCCCGTCGACAGGGGAGAGGGATACGCAGTATTTT.

The chain recombines TRBV10-1 with TRBJ2-1; the match to TRBD2 covers 8 bases. The CDR3 consists of 14 residues. From germline, CDR1 is WNHNN and CDR2 SYGVQD (reference sequence). V dropped 5 bases and J dropped 6; count of bases not matched to a gene: 6. CDR3 sequence (DNA): TGCGCCAGCAGTTTAGCGGGATCGGGCAATGAGCAGTTCTTC. Translating it yields CASSLAGSGNEQFF.

CDR3 coding DNA: TGTGCCAGCAGTCCGGGACAGGGGGCATTTCAGCCCCAGCATTTT. It specifies CASSPGQGAFQPQHF. The genes are TRBV27 and TRBJ1-5, with 12 nucleotides matching TRBD1. This CDR3 has 15 residues. Germline V gene lookup returns CDR1 MNHEY and CDR2 SMNVEV (reference sequence). The trim removed 5 bases at V and 6 bases at J, leaving 5 bases unmatched.

The chain couples TRBV6-5 to TRBJ2-3; tentative D call: TRBD2 (6 bases). The CDR3 length is 14 residues. V dropped 10 bases and J dropped 2 bases, with 16 bases sitting between them. The germline V gene encodes CDR1 MNHEY and CDR2 SVGAGI. CDR3 residues: CATTVGGTTDTQYF. The CDR3 nucleotides read TGTGCCACCACCGTCGGGGGTACCACAGATACGCAGTATTTT.

J is TRBJ2-1 and V is TRBV5-1, with 9 bases identical to TRBD1. Germline lookup yields CDR1 SGHRS and CDR2 YFSETQ. Germline trimming cut 3 bases from V and 4 bases from J; bases unmatched to any gene: 2. CDR3 size: 14 residues. The CDR3 loop is CASSWDREYNEQFF. The CDR3 DNA is TGCGCCAGCAGCTGGGACAGGGAATACAATGAGCAGTTCTTC. Looking up the rest from reference TRBV5-1 and TRBJ2-1 gives the full variable domain: KAGVTQTPRYLIKTRGQQVTLSCSPISGHRSVSWYQQTPGQGLQFLFEYFSETQRNKGNFPGRFSGRQFSNSRSEMNVSTLELGDSALYLCASSWDREYNEQFFGPGTRLTVL.

Remarks on this clone: Additional DNA sequences in this sample encode the identical CDR3. This rearrangement joins TRBV4-1 to TRBJ1-5; D not certain. This CDR3 is built from 14 residues. Trimming removed 1 base at V and 4 bases at J, with 8 bases between. CDR1 and CDR2 (germline): MGHRA, YSYEKL. The CDR3: CASSQGGSNQPQHF. CDR3 coding DNA: TGCGCCAGCAGCCAAGGAGGGTCTAATCAGCCCCAGCATTTT.

This chain connects TRBV30 to TRBJ2-3, with 10 nucleotides matching TRBD1. Germline V gene lookup returns CDR1 GTSNPN and CDR2 SVGIG (reference sequence). There are 13 residues in the CDR3. The V segment lost 5 bases and the J segment 4 bases; nucleotides outside the gene matches: 3. The chain's CDR3 is CAWGTGAADTQYF. The CDR3 region has the DNA TGTGCCTGGGGGACAGGGGCCGCAGATACGCAGTATTTT. The whole variable domain, remainder taken from reference TRBV30 and TRBJ2-3, is SQTIHQWPATLVQPVGSPLSLECTVEGTSNPNLYWYRQAAGRGLQLLFYSVGIGQISSEVPQNLSASRPQDRQFILSSKKLLLSDSGFYLCAWGTGAADTQYFGPGTRLTVL.

The chain links TRBV15 to TRBJ2-7; 12 bases fit TRBD2. Germline V gene lookup returns CDR1 LNHNV and CDR2 YYDKDF (reference sequence). The CDR3 loop spans 14 amino acids. Trimming at V came to 5 bases and at J to 8 bases, leaving 7 bases not matched to a gene. The CDR3 protein is CATSFRTSGTKQYF. The CDR3 DNA follows: TGTGCCACCAGCTTCCGGACTAGCGGGACTAAGCAGTACTTC.